This T cell receptor (beta chain) was recorded in a study of regulatory T cells in long-lasting Graves disease. This sample's time point: newly diagnosed GD, antithyroid drugs for less than 3 months. Extracted RNA from PBMCs served as the source of the TCR library. The TCR beta library used iRepertoire HTBI primers with Arm-PCR amplification of CDR3. TCRdb independently ran MiXCR on the multiplex PCR reads; one entry per CDR3 protein. Here the sample spans roughly 350,000 distinct CDR3 sequences, 16% being singletons. This clonotype was recorded many times. Germline loops: CDR1 SNHLY, CDR2 FYNNEI. The V gene lost 3 bases and the J gene lost 5 bases, with 9 bases spanning the gap. CDR3 length: 13 residues. These data are also associated with another study on T cells in Graves' hyperthyroidism and ophthalmopathy.

The TCR sequence derives from a man between 40 and 49 years old with Graves disease. The gene calls are TRBV2 and TRBJ2-3; no reliable D call. The material was peripheral blood mononuclear cells (PBMCs), obtained at new diagnosis, from a patient treated with antithyroid drugs. The CDR3 region has the DNA TGTGCCAGCAGTGATGAGTGGATAGATACGCAGTATTTT. Its protein is CASSDEWIDTQYF. The full variable domain, in which reference TRBV2 and TRBJ2-3 provide the parts outside the CDR3, is EPEVTQTPSHQVTQMGQEVILRCVPISNHLYFYWYRQILGQKVEFLVSFYNNEISEKSEIFDDQFSVERPDGSNFTLKIRSTKLEDSAMYFCASSDEWIDTQYFGPGTRLTVL.